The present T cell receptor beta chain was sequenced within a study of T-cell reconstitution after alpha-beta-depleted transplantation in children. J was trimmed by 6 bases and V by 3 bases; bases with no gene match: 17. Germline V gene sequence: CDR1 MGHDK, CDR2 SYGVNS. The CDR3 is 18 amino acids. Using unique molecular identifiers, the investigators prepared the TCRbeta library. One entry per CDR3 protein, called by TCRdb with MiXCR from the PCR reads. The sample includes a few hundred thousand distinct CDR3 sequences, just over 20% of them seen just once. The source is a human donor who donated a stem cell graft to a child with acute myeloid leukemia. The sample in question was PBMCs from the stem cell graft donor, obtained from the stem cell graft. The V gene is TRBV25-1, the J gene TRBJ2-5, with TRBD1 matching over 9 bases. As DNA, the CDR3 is TGTGCCAGCAGTGATCTTTTTCGGTTCCCAGACAGGGGGAAGACCCAGTACTTC. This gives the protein CASSDLFRFPDRGKTQYF. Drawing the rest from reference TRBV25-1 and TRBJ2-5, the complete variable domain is EADIYQTPRYLVIGTGKKITLECSQTMGHDKMYWYQQDPGMELHLIHYSYGVNSTEKGDLSSESTVSRIRTEHFPLTLESARPSHTSQYLCASSDLFRFPDRGKTQYFGPGTRLLVL.